Listed below are T cell receptor beta chains from one sample, sequenced in a study of shared clonotypes between healthy human individuals. Profiling relied on immunoSEQ multiplex PCR, and the TCRdb table lists in-frame clones only, not all of them. The sample has millions of clones, less than 95% seen once. Material for sequencing was naive CD8+ T cells sorted from blood. The receptors derive from a man between 18 and 35 years old in good health. CDR3s include the opening cysteine and the closing phenylalanine or tryptophan. D genes are given only for firm matches. Expanded clones get a size class; other rows say once, few or many, or leave the size out.

CDR3,DNA,J,V,D,size
CASSTGGGQPQHF,TGTGCCAGCAGTACAGGGGGCGGTCAGCCCCAGCATTTT,TRBJ1-5,TRBV28,TRBD1,NA
CASSQPGSWGTDTQYF,TGCGCCAGCAGCCAACCGGGGTCCTGGGGCACAGATACGCAGTATTTT,TRBJ2-3,TRBV4-1,NA,once
CASSSTVNSNQPQHF,TGTGCCAGCAGTTCGACAGTCAATAGCAATCAGCCCCAGCATTTT,TRBJ1-5,TRBV28,NA,NA
CASSYRDLEQFF,TGTGCCAGCAGCTACCGGGACCTTGAGCAGTTCTTC,TRBJ2-1,TRBV11-2,NA,NA
CASSYSTGGTEAFF,TGTGCCAGCAGTTACTCGACCGGGGGGACTGAAGCTTTCTTT,TRBJ1-1,TRBV6-5,NA,NA
CASSLSETGGNTIYF,TGTGCCAGCAGTTTAAGCGAGACAGGGGGAAACACCATATATTTT,TRBJ1-3,TRBV28,TRBD1,NA
CASSSQEQETQYF,TGTGCCAGCTCATCTCAGGAGCAAGAGACCCAGTACTTC,TRBJ2-5,TRBV18,NA,NA
CASSDRQGPGSPLHF,TGTGCCAGCAGCGACCGCCAGGGACCGGGCTCACCCCTCCACTTT,TRBJ1-6,TRBV7-6,NA,NA
CASSFGTEAFF,TGTGCCAGCAGTTTTGGCACTGAAGCTTTCTTT,TRBJ1-1,TRBV27,NA,few
CASSWTGEYEQYF,TGTGCCAGCAGTTGGACAGGGGAATACGAGCAGTACTTC,TRBJ2-7,TRBV28,TRBD1,NA
CASSRQQETQYF,TGTGCCAGCAGTCGACAGCAAGAGACCCAGTACTTC,TRBJ2-5,TRBV28,NA,NA
CASSQENTGELFF,TGCGCCAGCAGCCAAGAGAACACCGGGGAGCTGTTTTTT,TRBJ2-2,TRBV4-1,NA,NA
CASSLTLLAGKYF,TGTGCCAGCAGCTTAACTCTCCTAGCTGGCAAGTACTTC,TRBJ2-5,TRBV7-9,NA,NA
CASNYRENEPYNEQFF,TGTGCCAGCAACTATAGGGAAAATGAACCCTACAATGAGCAGTTCTTC,TRBJ2-1,TRBV2,NA,NA
CASSLGPSGDYEQYF,TGTGCCAGCAGCCTAGGTCCTAGCGGAGACTACGAGCAGTACTTC,TRBJ2-7,TRBV27,TRBD2,NA
CASSRTSGWNTGELFF,TGTGCCAGCAGCCGGACTAGCGGGTGGAACACCGGGGAGCTGTTTTTT,TRBJ2-2,TRBV5-6,TRBD2,NA
CASSLAPAAGDTQYF,TGTGCCAGCAGCTTGGCCCCGGCAGCTGGGGATACGCAGTATTTT,TRBJ2-3,TRBV5-5,NA,once
CASSRLAGAEQYF,TGTGCCAGTAGTCGACTAGCGGGAGCCGAGCAGTACTTC,TRBJ2-7,TRBV19,TRBD2,NA
CASSFSSRGQHF,TGTGCCAGCAGTTTCAGTTCGAGGGGCCAGCATTTT,TRBJ1-5,TRBV28,NA,NA
CASSGAGFNYEQYF,TGTGCCAGCAGCGGGGCCGGTTTTAACTACGAGCAGTACTTC,TRBJ2-7,TRBV14,NA,once
CASSLNGDEQYF,TGTGCCAGCAGCCTAAACGGGGACGAGCAGTACTTC,TRBJ2-7,TRBV9,NA,NA
CASSLATNSYEQYF,TGTGCCAGCAGCTTAGCGACCAACTCCTACGAGCAGTACTTC,TRBJ2-7,TRBV11-2,NA,NA
CASSVSGGAGETQYF,TGTGCCAGCAGCGTTAGCGGGGGGGCCGGAGAGACCCAGTACTTC,TRBJ2-5,TRBV7-3,TRBD2,NA
CASSLTGEGGNQPQHF,TGTGCCAGCAGTTTGACAGGGGAGGGAGGCAATCAGCCCCAGCATTTT,TRBJ1-5,TRBV27,TRBD1,NA
CASGSHRGLSSPLHF,TGTGCCAGCGGTAGCCACAGGGGGCTCAGTTCACCCCTCCACTTT,TRBJ1-6,TRBV6-6,TRBD1,NA
CASSPWTGGAPQTQYF,TGTGCCAGCAGTCCATGGACAGGGGGCGCGCCCCAGACCCAGTACTTC,TRBJ2-5,TRBV28,TRBD1,NA
CASSFRPTRYDSQETQYF,TGTGCCAGCAGTTTCCGCCCGACAAGGTATGATTCTCAAGAGACCCAGTACTTC,TRBJ2-5,TRBV5-6,NA,NA
CASSEGLGSNEQYF,TGTGCCAGCAGCGAAGGGCTCGGGAGTAACGAGCAGTACTTC,TRBJ2-7,TRBV13,NA,NA
CASSQLTGNSYNEQFF,TGCGCCAGCAGCCAATTGACAGGAAATTCCTACAATGAGCAGTTCTTC,TRBJ2-1,TRBV4-1,NA,NA
CASSPRTSGYEQYF,TGCGCCAGCAGCCCGAGGACTAGCGGTTACGAGCAGTACTTC,TRBJ2-7,TRBV4-1,TRBD2,NA
CASSQDDDYEQYF,TGCGCCAGCAGCCAAGACGATGACTACGAGCAGTACTTC,TRBJ2-7,TRBV4-1,NA,NA
CAWSAGTGVNEQYF,TGTGCCTGGAGTGCCGGGACAGGGGTTAACGAGCAGTACTTC,TRBJ2-7,TRBV30,TRBD1,NA
CASSQDRWGSYNEQFF,TGCGCCAGCAGCCAAGATAGGTGGGGCTCCTACAATGAGCAGTTCTTC,TRBJ2-1,TRBV4-3,NA,NA
CASSLRGTEAFF,TGTGCCAGCAGTTTACGGGGCACTGAAGCTTTCTTT,TRBJ1-1,TRBV28,NA,NA
CASSQANSPKETQYF,TGCGCCAGCAGCCAAGCGAATAGCCCTAAAGAGACCCAGTACTTC,TRBJ2-5,TRBV4-1,NA,NA
CSVLSSASYEQYF,TGCAGCGTTCTTTCTAGCGCCTCCTACGAGCAGTACTTC,TRBJ2-7,TRBV29-1,NA,NA
CASSEEGRETQYF,TGTGCCAGCAGTGAGGAGGGGAGGGAGACCCAGTACTTC,TRBJ2-5,TRBV2,NA,NA
CASIPQGAPNEKLFF,TGTGCCAGCATCCCACAGGGGGCTCCTAATGAAAAACTGTTTTTT,TRBJ1-4,TRBV28,TRBD1,NA
CASSFDGTSGFTDTQYF,TGTGCCAGCAGCTTTGATGGGACTAGCGGGTTCACAGATACGCAGTATTTT,TRBJ2-3,TRBV7-8,TRBD2,NA
CASSLKDVSSYNEQFF,TGTGCCAGCAGCTTAAAGGACGTGAGCTCCTACAATGAGCAGTTCTTC,TRBJ2-1,TRBV7-9,NA,NA
CASSPGTMGAPFF,TGTGCCAGCAGCCCAGGGACCATGGGGGCCCCGTTCTTC,TRBJ2-1,TRBV5-6,NA,once
CASSRNGNTEAFF,TGTGCCAGCAGCCGTAACGGGAACACTGAAGCTTTCTTT,TRBJ1-1,TRBV5-4,NA,NA